Detailed here is one TCR beta chain. Its matching antigen is unknown. The Oncomine TCR Beta short-read assay was what sequenced the DNA obtained from cultured CD4+ T cells. From CD4+ T cells that had been cultured, genomic DNA was extracted. TCRdb analysed the PCR reads with MiXCR anew, one entry per CDR3 protein. Of 20,000 or so distinct CDR3 sequences listed, roughly 45% are singletons. Treatment reported: roughly nine-day PBMC culture with coronavirus spike peptide pools or control peptides (ViraFEST assay). This sample was taken from a study of vaccination and CD4 T cells after COVID-19. Looking at the study overall: Cells were stimulated with overlapping spike peptide pools from SARS-CoV-2, HCoV-NL63, HCoV-OC43 and HCoV-229E.

Germline CDR1 is SGHDN and CDR2 is FVKESK. CDR3 length equals 15 residues. Germline trimming cut 2 bases from V and 9 bases from J; bases unmatched to any gene: 7. The chain links TRBV14 to TRBJ1-6; TRBD1 matches 7 bases. The TCR comes from a human donor who had recovered from COVID-19. The source material was CD4+ T cells from blood, cultured in vitro, sampled before SARS-CoV-2 vaccination. CDR3: CASSQTNRGGSPLHF. In DNA, the CDR3 is TGTGCCAGCAGCCAAACCAACAGGGGCGGTTCACCCCTCCACTTT.